This T cell receptor beta chain was obtained from a study of T cell changes during pregnancy in multiple sclerosis. The germline V gene encodes CDR1 LNHDA and CDR2 SQIVND (reference sequence). The CDR3 has 14 residues. The junction had 6 bases not matched to a gene; V was cut back by 6 bases and J by 4 bases. Sequenced by immunoSEQ multiplex PCR; TCRdb stores in-frame clones only, minus some. The data contain nearly 110,000 clones, roughly 92% of them seen just once; the ten biggest clones take up 0.78%. The sequences come from peripheral blood, collected in the third trimester of pregnancy. The receptor's source is a female donor in good health, enrolled as a control in a pregnancy study. The genes are TRBV19 and TRBJ1-1, with 9 bases lining up with TRBD1. As DNA, the CDR3 is TGTGCCAGTAGCCTCACAGGGGGCGTCACTGAAGCTTTCTTT. As protein: CASSLTGGVTEAFF.